These T cell receptor beta chains were read from a single sample in a study of T cells after yellow fever vaccination. TCRdb reprocessed the 5' RACE reads with MiXCR, giving one entry per CDR3 protein. The table shows just over 300,000 distinct CDR3 sequences, with around 4% occurring only once. Sequenced material: PBMCs, taken on the day of the yellow fever booster vaccination. The source is a man aged 18 to 35 who received the YFV17D yellow fever vaccine. CDR3s include the opening cysteine and the closing phenylalanine or tryptophan. The order of the fields is D gene, V gene, clone size, J gene, CDR3 DNA, CDR3 protein. The D gene is left open where the match is weak. A row's size may be missing; if present it is once, few, many or a size class.

TRBD1,TRBV7-9,few,TRBJ2-3,TGTGCCAGCAGCGCTAGTATGATTAGTCGACAGGGGAGCACAGATACGCAGTATTTT,CASSASMISRQGSTDTQYF
NA,TRBV7-2,NA,TRBJ1-6,TGTGCCAGCAGCACTGGGCCCGCCGGTTCACCCCTCCACTTT,CASSTGPAGSPLHF
TRBD1,TRBV5-4,few,TRBJ1-2,TGTGCCAGCAGCGTGCCCGGACAGGTAGATTATCGTGGCTACACCTTC,CASSVPGQVDYRGYTF
NA,TRBV30,few,TRBJ1-1,TGTGCCTGGAGAGGCAAGGGGGACACTGAAGCTTTCTTT,CAWRGKGDTEAFF
NA,TRBV5-6,NA,TRBJ1-2,TGTGCCAGCAGCTTCGTGGGCCAAGCTAACTATGGCTACACCTTC,CASSFVGQANYGYTF
TRBD2,TRBV5-1,many,TRBJ2-3,TGCGCCAGCAGCTTACTCGGGACTAGGGAAGATACGCAGTATTTT,CASSLLGTREDTQYF
TRBD1,TRBV27,many,TRBJ2-1,TGTGCCAGCAGTCCACGGACAGGGGGCTGGAATGAGCAGTTCTTC,CASSPRTGGWNEQFF
NA,TRBV19,few,TRBJ2-3,TGTGCCAGTAGTATAATAGGGGCTGGCACAGATACGCAGTATTTT,CASSIIGAGTDTQYF
NA,TRBV5-1,many,TRBJ2-3,TGCGCCAGCAGCTTGGATCCGTACACAGATACGCAGTATTTT,CASSLDPYTDTQYF
TRBD2,TRBV20-1,many,TRBJ2-1,TGCAGTGCCTCCCGGGGGGATGAGCAGTTCTTC,CSASRGDEQFF
TRBD2,TRBV20-1,many,TRBJ2-3,TGCAGTGCTAGGGCTCCGGGACTAGCGGGGACAGATACGCAGTATTTT,CSARAPGLAGTDTQYF
NA,TRBV6-6,NA,TRBJ1-4,TGTGCCAGCAGTTACGCCGACGGAGAAAAACTGTTTTTT,CASSYADGEKLFF
NA,TRBV10-3,many,TRBJ2-2,TGTGCCACCTCTGACAGAGTTAAAAACACCGGGGAGCTGTTTTTT,CATSDRVKNTGELFF
NA,TRBV19,few,TRBJ1-1,TGTGCCAGTAACGAACGGGCCGGTAACACTGAAGCTTTCTTT,CASNERAGNTEAFF
TRBD1,TRBV7-2,many,TRBJ1-2,TGTGCCAGCAGCTTAAGCCGGGACAGCACCTACACCTTC,CASSLSRDSTYTF
NA,TRBV4-3,many,TRBJ2-1,TGCGCCAGCAGCCGGAGGTCCGGCTCCTACAATGAGCAGTTCTTC,CASSRRSGSYNEQFF
NA,TRBV7-2,many,TRBJ1-5,TGTGCCAGCAGCTCAACGGCGCCGGACCCGCAGCCCCAGCATTTT,CASSSTAPDPQPQHF